This TCR beta chain was documented in a study of blood T cell repertoires in COVID-19 (dated by TCRdb to the early 2020s). Looking at the study overall: The collaborator samples originated in the United States, Italy and Spain and spanned the acute and convalescent phases of COVID-19. The material from the prospective study consisted of cDNA or gDNA derived from T cells, B-cell-depleted T cells, or PBMCs. The dataset comprised deeply sampled blood TCRbeta repertoires from subjects exposed to, actively infected with, or recovered from COVID-19. The repertoires were released in a freely available public database meant as a resource for research on the immune response to SARS-CoV-2. Samples were obtained from the ongoing ImmuneRACE study (first 160 participants) and from some 1,300 subjects provided by 6 global collaborators. Nearly every sample came with metadata listing a de-identified subject ID, COVID-19 status, age in years and sex. Where available, HLA class I and class II types were obtained from metadata supplied by the sample provider rather than from assay-based typing.

TCRbeta CDR3 regions were amplified from genomic DNA using the immunoSEQ Assay, a bias-controlled multiplex PCR. In the paper's pipeline: Nucleated cell counts per sample were estimated from amplification of reference gene primers within the assay. To quantify the absolute abundance of each unique TCRbeta CDR3 rearrangement, sequence reads were collapsed and filtered. For each sample, productive Simpson clonality was calculated as the square root of Simpson's diversity index across productive rearrangements. TCRdb retrieved this table from immuneACCESS and kept in-frame rearrangements only. Not all clones are present; in checked studies, unresolved V genes account for under half, and no reason is known for the remainder. The V and J calls and clone size are taken from that table; D and trimming were inferred from the DNA. This sample holds about 270,000 clones; 80% to 90% were observed only once. The ten largest clones capture roughly 12% of the sample.

In Seattle, one collaborating source enrolled patients while the infection was active and tracked those patients longitudinally over the course of disease. The collaborating institutions used their own protocols to collect whole blood in K2EDTA tubes. Collaborator samples were shipped for TCRbeta analysis as frozen whole blood, isolated PBMCs, or DNA extracted from either sample type. A remark on this clone: The antigen it recognizes is unknown. No much larger clonotype is one base removed from it; base qualities were not supplied.

Results and caveats for the whole study, not just this receptor: Clinical and demographic metadata were provided uncurated, with the amount varying by source and participant.

V trim: 1 base; J trim: 5 bases; unmatched bases: 9. From a lookup of the germline V gene, CDR1 and CDR2 are LGHNA and YNFKEQ. The CDR3 runs 17 amino acids, cysteine and phenylalanine included. Only the CDR3 DNA is retained, 51 bases long and in frame from the first base. The clonotype originates from a woman in her twenties or thirties with COVID-19, enrolled during active disease. The sequenced sample was peripheral blood. Here the chain combines TRBV4-2 and TRBJ2-5; TRBD2 matches 11 bases in the middle. The bases read TGTGCCAGCAGCCAAGGGGATAGCGGGGGGGCCAGTGAGACCCAGTACTTC. Its coded protein is CASSQGDSGGASETQYF.